This T cell receptor (beta chain) was obtained from a study of CD8 T cells in ankylosing spondylitis. Regarding the study as a whole: The study looked at matched synovial fluid samples from ankylosing spondylitis patients. Disease-linked clones were reported to be significantly enriched there. Blood of patients with ankylosing spondylitis appeared to be characterized by a TCR beta motif of several highly homologous variants. Prior work had noted some motif variants in reactive arthritis blood and synovial fluid.

TCRdb processed the 5' RACE reads anew with MiXCR; each CDR3 protein has one entry. Of under 550,000 distinct CDR3 sequences in the sample, roughly 26% are singletons; the top ten hold under 0.9%. Details on this clonotype: Antigen unknown.

The sequenced sample consisted of blood, either unsorted or a sorted T cell fraction (not recorded which). The TCR comes from a male donor with ankylosing spondylitis.

The CDR3: CATSGDRVANTGELFF. As DNA, the CDR3 is TGTGCCACCAGTGGTGACAGGGTCGCGAACACCGGGGAGCTGTTTTTT. The chain joins TRBV24-1 to TRBJ2-2; 7 positions agree with TRBD1. With V trimmed by 5 bases and J by 0 bases, 5 bases remained unmatched. The CDR3 runs to 16 residues. The germline V gene has CDR1 KGHDR and CDR2 SFDVKD.